The subject of this entry is one TCR beta chain. The entry originates in a study of OX40 agonist ivuxolimab in advanced cancers. The protocol was immunoSEQ multiplex PCR, while the TCRdb copy is restricted to in-frame clones and leaves out a portion. The data contain about 67,000 clones, 80% to 90% of them seen just once; the ten biggest clones take up 2% to 2.5%. The sample in question was CD4+ or CD8+ T cells sorted from blood, obtained in a trial of the OX40 agonist ivuxolimab. This TCR was sampled from an adult with an advanced solid tumor such as melanoma, head and neck, liver or kidney cancer.

CDR3 nucleotide sequence: TGTGCCAGCAGTTTAGGCTGGGGAGGCTACACCTTC. Translation gives CASSLGWGGYTF. The chain joins TRBV28 to TRBJ1-2; D gene ambiguous. This CDR3 region has 12 residues. Trimming shortened V by 2 bases and J by 8 bases, and 9 bases separated the two germline ends. CDR1 and CDR2 from the germline V gene are MDHEN and SYDVKM.